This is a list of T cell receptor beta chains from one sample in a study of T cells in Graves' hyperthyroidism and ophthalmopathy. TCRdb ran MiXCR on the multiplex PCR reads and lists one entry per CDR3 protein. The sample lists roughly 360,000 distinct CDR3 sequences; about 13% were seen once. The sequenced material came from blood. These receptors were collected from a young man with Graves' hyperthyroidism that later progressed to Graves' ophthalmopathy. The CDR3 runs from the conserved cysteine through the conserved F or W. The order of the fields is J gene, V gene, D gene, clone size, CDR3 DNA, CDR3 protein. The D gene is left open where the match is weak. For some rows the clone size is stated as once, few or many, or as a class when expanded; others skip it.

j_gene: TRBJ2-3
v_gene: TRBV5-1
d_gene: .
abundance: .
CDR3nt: TGCGCCAGCAGCTTCCCGGGGGGCGATACGCAGTATTTT
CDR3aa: CASSFPGGDTQYF

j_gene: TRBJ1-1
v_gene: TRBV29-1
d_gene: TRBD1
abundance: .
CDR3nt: TGCAGCGTCATAGGACAGGGGGCTGAAGCTTTCTTT
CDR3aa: CSVIGQGAEAFF

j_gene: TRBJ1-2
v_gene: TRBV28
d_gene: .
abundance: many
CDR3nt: TGTGCCAGCAGTTTAAATACCCAGGCTGGCTACACCTTC
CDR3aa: CASSLNTQAGYTF

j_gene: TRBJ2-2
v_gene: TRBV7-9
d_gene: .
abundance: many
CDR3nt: TGTGCCAAAAGCGGTAACACCGGGGAGCTGTTTTTT
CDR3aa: CAKSGNTGELFF

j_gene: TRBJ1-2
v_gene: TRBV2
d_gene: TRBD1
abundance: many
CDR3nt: TGTGCCAGCAGTTTCCAGGGGGCGCATGGCTACACCTTC
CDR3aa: CASSFQGAHGYTF

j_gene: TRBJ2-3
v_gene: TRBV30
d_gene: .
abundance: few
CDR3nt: TGTGCCTGGAGTGTGGCGGGAGATACGCAGTATTTT
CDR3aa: CAWSVAGDTQYF

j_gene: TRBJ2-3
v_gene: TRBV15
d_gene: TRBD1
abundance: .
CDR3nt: TGTGCCACCAGCAGGGGACAGGGGCTCACAGATACGCAGTATTTT
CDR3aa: CATSRGQGLTDTQYF

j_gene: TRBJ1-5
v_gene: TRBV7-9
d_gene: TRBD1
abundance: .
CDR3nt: TGTGCCAGCAGCCCAGCGGGGGGACAGCTCAATCAGCCCCAGCATTTT
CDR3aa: CASSPAGGQLNQPQHF

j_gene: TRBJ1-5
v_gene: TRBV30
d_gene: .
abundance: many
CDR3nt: TGTGCCTGGGCTCCAGGGAATCAGCCCCAGCATTTT
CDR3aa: CAWAPGNQPQHF

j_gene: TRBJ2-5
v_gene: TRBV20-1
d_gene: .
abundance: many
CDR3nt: TGCAGTGCTAGAGATAGGCACAGGGATTGGGGGACCCAGTACTTC
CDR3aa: CSARDRHRDWGTQYF

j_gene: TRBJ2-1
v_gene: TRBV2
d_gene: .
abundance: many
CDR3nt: TGTGCCAGCAGTGAAACGGGCACAGGATTAAACCATGAGCAGTTCTTC
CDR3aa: CASSETGTGLNHEQFF

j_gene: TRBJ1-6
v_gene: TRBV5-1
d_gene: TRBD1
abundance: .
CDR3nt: TGCGCCAGCAGCTTGGAAGGAGGGGATCAGGGGGATTCACCCCTCCACTTT
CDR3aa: CASSLEGGDQGDSPLHF

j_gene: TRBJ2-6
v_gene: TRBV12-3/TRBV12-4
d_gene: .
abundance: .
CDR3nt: TGTGCCAGCAGTTTAGAGGTTTACGGGGCCAACGTCCTGACTTTC
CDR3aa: CASSLEVYGANVLTF

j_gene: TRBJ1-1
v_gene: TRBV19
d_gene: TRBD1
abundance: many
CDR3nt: TGTGCCAGTATTCAATTCCCGGGACAGGGGGCCGGGAGCACTGAAGCTTTCTTT
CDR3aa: CASIQFPGQGAGSTEAFF

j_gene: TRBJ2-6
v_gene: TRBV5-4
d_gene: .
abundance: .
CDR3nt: TGTGCCAGCAGCCGCGGAGGAATTGTATCTGGGGCCAACGTCCTGACTTTC
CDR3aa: CASSRGGIVSGANVLTF

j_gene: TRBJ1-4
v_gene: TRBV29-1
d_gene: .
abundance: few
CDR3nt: TGCAGCGTTGAAGGCCGGGCCAGTGCAACTAATGAAAAACTGTTTTTT
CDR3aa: CSVEGRASATNEKLFF

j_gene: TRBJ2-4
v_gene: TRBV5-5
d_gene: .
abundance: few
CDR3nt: TGTGCCAGCAGCGTTCCTACAGGGAAACTAGCCAAAAACATTCAGTACTTC
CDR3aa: CASSVPTGKLAKNIQYF

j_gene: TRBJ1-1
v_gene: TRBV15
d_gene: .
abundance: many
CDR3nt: TGTGCCACCAGCCAACAGCTCATGAACACTGAAGCTTTCTTT
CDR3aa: CATSQQLMNTEAFF

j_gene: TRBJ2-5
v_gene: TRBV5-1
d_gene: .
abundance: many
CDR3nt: TGCGCCAGCAGCTTGAACACGGGAAAAGAGACCCAGTACTTC
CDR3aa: CASSLNTGKETQYF

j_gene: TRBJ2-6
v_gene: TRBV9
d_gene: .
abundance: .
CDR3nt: TGTGCCAGCAGCGAGGGACCTTATACGTCTGGGGCCAACGTCCTGACTTTC
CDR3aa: CASSEGPYTSGANVLTF

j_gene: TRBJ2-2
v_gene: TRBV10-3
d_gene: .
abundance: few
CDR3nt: TGTGCCAACCGGGACCAAAACACCGGGGAGCTGTTTTTT
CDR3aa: CANRDQNTGELFF

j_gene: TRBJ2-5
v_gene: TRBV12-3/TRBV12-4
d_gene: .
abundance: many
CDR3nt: TGTGCCAGCAGTTTATATGGGACCCAGTACTTC
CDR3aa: CASSLYGTQYF

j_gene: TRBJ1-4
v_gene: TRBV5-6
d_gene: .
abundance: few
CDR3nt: TGTGCCAGCTCGGACTTATCCCGTGAAAAACTGTTTTTT
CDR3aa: CASSDLSREKLFF

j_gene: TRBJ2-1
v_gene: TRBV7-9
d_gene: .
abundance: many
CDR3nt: TGTGCCAGCAGCTACAGGGGGGGGTCGGGGTACAATGAGCAGTTCTTC
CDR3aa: CASSYRGGSGYNEQFF

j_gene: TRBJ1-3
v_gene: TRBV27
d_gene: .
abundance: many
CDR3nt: TGTGCCAGCAGTTTAAAAGACAGGAGCTCTGGAAACACCATATATTTT
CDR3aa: CASSLKDRSSGNTIYF

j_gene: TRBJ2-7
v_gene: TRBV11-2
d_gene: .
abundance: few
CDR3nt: TGTGCCAGCAGCTTCCCCTTAAGGCAGGGGATAAGGGAGCAGTACTTC
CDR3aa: CASSFPLRQGIREQYF

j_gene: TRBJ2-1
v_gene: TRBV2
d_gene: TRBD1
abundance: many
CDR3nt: TGTGCCAGCAGTTCGAACCCCACCGGGACAGACAATGAGCAGTTCTTC
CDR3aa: CASSSNPTGTDNEQFF

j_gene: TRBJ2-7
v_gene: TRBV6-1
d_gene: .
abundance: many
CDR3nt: TGTGCCAGCAGTTCGACAGCCTACGAGCAGTACTTC
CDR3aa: CASSSTAYEQYF

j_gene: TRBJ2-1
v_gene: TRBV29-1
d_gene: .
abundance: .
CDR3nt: TGCAGCGTTGAATTGGGGCCCCTGACCTACAATGAGCAGTTCTTC
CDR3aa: CSVELGPLTYNEQFF

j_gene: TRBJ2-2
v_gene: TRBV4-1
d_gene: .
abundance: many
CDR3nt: TGCGCCAGCAGCCTAAAACAGGGTCGTGCCGGGGAGCTGTTTTTT
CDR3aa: CASSLKQGRAGELFF

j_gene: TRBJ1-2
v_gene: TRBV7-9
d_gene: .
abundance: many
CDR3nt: TGTGCCAGCAGCTTAAGGGGGACAACGGACTTCTATGGCTACACCTTC
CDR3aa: CASSLRGTTDFYGYTF